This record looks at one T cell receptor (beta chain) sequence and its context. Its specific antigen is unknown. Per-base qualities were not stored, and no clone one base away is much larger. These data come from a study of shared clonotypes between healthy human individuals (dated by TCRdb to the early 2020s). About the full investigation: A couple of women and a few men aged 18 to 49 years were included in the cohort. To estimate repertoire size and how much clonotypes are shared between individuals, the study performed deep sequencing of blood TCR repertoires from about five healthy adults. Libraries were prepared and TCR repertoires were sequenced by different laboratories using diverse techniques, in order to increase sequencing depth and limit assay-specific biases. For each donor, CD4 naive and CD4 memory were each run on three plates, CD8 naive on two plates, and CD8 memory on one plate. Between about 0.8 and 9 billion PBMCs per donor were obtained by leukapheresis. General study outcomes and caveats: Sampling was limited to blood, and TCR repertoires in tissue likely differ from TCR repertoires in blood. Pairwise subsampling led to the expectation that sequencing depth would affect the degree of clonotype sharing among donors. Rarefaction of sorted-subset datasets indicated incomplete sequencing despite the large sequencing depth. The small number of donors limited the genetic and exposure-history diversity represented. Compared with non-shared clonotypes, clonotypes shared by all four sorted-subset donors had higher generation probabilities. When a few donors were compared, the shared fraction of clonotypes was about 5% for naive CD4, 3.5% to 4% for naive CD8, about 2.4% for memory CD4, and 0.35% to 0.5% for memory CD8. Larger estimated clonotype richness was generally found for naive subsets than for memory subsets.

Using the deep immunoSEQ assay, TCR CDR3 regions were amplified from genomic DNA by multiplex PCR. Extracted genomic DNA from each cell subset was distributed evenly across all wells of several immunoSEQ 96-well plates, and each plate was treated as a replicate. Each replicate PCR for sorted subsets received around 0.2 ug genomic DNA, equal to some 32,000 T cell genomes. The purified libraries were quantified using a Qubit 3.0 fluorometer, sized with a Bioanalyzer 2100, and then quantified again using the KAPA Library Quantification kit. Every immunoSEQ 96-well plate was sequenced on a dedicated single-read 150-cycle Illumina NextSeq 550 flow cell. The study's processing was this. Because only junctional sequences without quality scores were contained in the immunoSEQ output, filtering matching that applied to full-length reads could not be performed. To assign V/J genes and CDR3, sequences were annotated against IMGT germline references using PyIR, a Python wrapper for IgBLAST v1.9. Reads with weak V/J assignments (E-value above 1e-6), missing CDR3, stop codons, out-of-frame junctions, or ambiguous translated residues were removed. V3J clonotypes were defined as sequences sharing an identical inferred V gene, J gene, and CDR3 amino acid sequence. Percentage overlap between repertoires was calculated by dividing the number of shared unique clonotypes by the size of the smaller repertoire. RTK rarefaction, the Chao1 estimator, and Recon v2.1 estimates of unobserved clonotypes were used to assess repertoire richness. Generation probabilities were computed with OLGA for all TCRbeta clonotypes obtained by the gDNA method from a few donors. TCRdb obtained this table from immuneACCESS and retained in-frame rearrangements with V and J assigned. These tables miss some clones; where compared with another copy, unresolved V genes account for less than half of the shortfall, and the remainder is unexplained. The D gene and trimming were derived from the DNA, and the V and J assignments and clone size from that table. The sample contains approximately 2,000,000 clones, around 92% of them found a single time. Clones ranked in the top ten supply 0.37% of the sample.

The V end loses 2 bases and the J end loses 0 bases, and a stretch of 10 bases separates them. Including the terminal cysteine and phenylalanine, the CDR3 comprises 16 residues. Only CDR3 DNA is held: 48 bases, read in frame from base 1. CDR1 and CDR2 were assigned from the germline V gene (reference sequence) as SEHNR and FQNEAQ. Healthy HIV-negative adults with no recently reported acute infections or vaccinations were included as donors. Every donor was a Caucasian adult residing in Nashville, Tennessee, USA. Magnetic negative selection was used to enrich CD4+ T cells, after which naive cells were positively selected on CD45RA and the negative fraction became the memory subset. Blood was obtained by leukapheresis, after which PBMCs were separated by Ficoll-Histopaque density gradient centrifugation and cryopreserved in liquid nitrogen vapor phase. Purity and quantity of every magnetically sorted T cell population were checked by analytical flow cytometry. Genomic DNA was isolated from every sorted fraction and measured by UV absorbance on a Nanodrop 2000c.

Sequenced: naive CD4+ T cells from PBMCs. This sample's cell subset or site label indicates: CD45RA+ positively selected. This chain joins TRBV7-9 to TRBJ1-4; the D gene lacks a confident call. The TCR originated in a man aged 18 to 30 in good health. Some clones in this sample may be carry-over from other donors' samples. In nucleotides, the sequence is TGTGCCAGCAGCTTATTCCTTAGGGCAACTAATGAAAAACTGTTTTTT. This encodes CASSLFLRATNEKLFF.